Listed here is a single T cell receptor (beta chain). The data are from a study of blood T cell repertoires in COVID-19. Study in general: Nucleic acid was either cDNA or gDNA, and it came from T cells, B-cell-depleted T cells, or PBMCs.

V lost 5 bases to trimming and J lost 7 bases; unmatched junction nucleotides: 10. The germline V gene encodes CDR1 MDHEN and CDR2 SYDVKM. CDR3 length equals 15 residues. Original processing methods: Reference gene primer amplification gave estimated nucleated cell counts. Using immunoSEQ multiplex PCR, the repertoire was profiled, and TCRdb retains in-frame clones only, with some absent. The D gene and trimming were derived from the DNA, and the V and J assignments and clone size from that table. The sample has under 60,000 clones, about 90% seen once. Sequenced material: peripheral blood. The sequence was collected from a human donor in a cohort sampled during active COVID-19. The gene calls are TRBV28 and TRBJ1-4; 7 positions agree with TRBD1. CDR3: CASSPTGVVREKLFF. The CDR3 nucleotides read TGTGCCAGCAGTCCCACAGGGGTGGTACGTGAAAAACTGTTTTTT.